The 25 T cell receptor beta chains below come from one sample, sequenced in a study of cytomegalovirus exposure and HLA in healthy donors (TCRdb year 2017). Library construction relied on the immunoSEQ multiplex PCR assay. For the multiplex PCR, a mixture combining 60 forward primers for TCR Vbeta segments and 13 reverse primers for TCR Jbeta segments was used. TCRdb stores this immuneACCESS table with in-frame sequences only. Part of the clones is absent; in the studies checked, under half of the shortfall reflects unresolved V genes, and no reason is known for the rest. The sample contains approximately 150,000 clones, 80% of them found a single time. Of the sample, 4% to 5% falls within the top ten clones. Sequencing was performed on PBMCs. The receptor source for this set is a man younger than 40 in good health and CMV-seronegative.

In DNA, the CDR3 is TGTGCCAGCAGTTCACAAACAGGGGCTGGGGCCAACGTCCTGACTTTC. This translates into CASSSQTGAGANVLTF. V gene TRBV28 combines with J gene TRBJ2-6; 7 bases fit TRBD1. The V and J ends lost 4 bases and 2 bases, in that order; junction bases with no gene match: 5. The CDR3 sequence is 16 residues long. The V gene's germline CDR1 is MDHEN and CDR2 SYDVKM.

The sample holds one count of this clone. The genes are TRBV7-9 and TRBJ2-7, with 8 bases lining up with TRBD2. Per germline, CDR1 SEHNR and CDR2 FQNEAQ (reference sequence). The J segment lost 0 bases and the V segment lost 5 bases, leaving 6 bases of the junction unmatched. The CDR3 is 15 residues long. The CDR3 protein is CASSPTLAASYEQYF. For the CDR3, the DNA is TGTGCCAGCAGCCCGACACTAGCGGCCTCCTACGAGCAGTACTTC. Combining the CDR3 with reference TRBV7-9 and TRBJ2-7 gives the whole variable domain DTGVSQNPRHKITKRGQNVTFRCDPISEHNRLYWYRQTLGQGPEFLTYFQNEAQLEKSRLLSDRFSAERPKGSFSTLEIQRTEQGDSAMYLCASSPTLAASYEQYFGPGTRLTVT.

This chain connects TRBV19 to TRBJ1-3; the match to TRBD1 covers 10 bases. V dropped 6 bases and J dropped 6; count of bases not matched to a gene: 20. Germline V gene data show CDR1 as LNHDA and CDR2 as SQIVND (reference sequence). The CDR3 runs 19 residues. The CDR3 region is CASRNIYSAGQGRENTIYF. In DNA, the CDR3 is TGTGCCAGTAGAAATATATATTCTGCGGGACAGGGGCGAGAAAACACCATATATTTT.

This chain joins TRBV11-2 and TRBJ2-3, with a tentative D call TRBD1 (5 bases). The CDR3 runs 13 residues. V lost 6 bases to trimming and J lost 1 base, with 8 bases between them. CDR1 is SGHAT, CDR2 FQNNGV, per germline. In DNA, the CDR3 is TGTGCCAGCAGTACAGGAGGCACAGATACGCAGTATTTT. Its protein is CASSTGGTDTQYF.

This clone was seen just once. The chain carries TRBV2 and TRBJ2-1, with 7 bases aligning to TRBD2. The V gene end was trimmed by 5 bases and the J gene end by 5 bases; junction bases not matched to a gene: 3. The CDR3 runs 13 residues. The germline gives CDR1 SNHLY, CDR2 FYNNEI. The CDR3 sequence: CASSSGADNEQFF. The CDR3 DNA reads as TGTGCCAGCAGTAGCGGGGCCGACAATGAGCAGTTCTTC.

The chain joins TRBV9 to TRBJ1-3; 7 nucleotides align to TRBD1. The CDR3 consists of 16 residues. V dropped 2 bases and J dropped 3; count of bases not matched to a gene: 8. Looked up from germline, CDR1 is SGDLS and CDR2 is YYNGEE. CDR3 in DNA: TGTGCCAGCAGCGTCGGGGACAGATTCGTTGGAAACACCATATATTTT. Its translation: CASSVGDRFVGNTIYF.

This clone was seen a single time. The chain recombines TRBV28 with TRBJ1-2, with D possibly matching TRBD1 (6 bases). The CDR3 has 14 amino acids. CDR1 and CDR2 (germline): MDHEN, SYDVKM. Trimming stripped 5 bases from V and 8 bases from J, with 18 bases between. This chain's CDR3 is CASSPPDRLRGYTF. Here the CDR3 DNA reads TGTGCCAGCAGTCCCCCAGACAGGCTGAGGGGCTACACCTTC.

J is TRBJ1-1 and V is TRBV30; the D gene is possibly TRBD1 (5 bases). Germline values: CDR1 GTSNPN, CDR2 SVGIG (reference sequence). The CDR3 length is 14 residues. V lost 6 bases and J 1 base, leaving 15 bases between the germline ends. The chain's CDR3 is CACPGGAGNTEAFF. The CDR3 coding sequence is TGTGCCTGTCCTGGAGGGGCGGGGAACACTGAAGCTTTCTTT. Together with reference TRBV30 and TRBJ1-1, the CDR3 gives the full variable domain: SQTIHQWPATLVQPVGSPLSLECTVEGTSNPNLYWYRQAAGRGLQLLFYSVGIGQISSEVPQNLSASRPQDRQFILSSKKLLLSDSGFYLCACPGGAGNTEAFFGQGTRLTVV.

This clone has only a few counts. The rearrangement uses TRBV15 and TRBJ2-5; 9 bases agree with TRBD2. J lost 4 bases, V lost 4 bases, and 7 bases had no gene match. The length of the CDR3 is 15 residues. Looked up from germline, CDR1 is LNHNV and CDR2 is YYDKDF (reference sequence). CDR3 protein: CATSNLAGERETQYF. Here the CDR3 DNA reads TGTGCCACCAGCAACTTAGCGGGAGAGAGAGAGACCCAGTACTTC.

V gene TRBV6-5 combines with J gene TRBJ1-1, with 8 bases lining up with TRBD1. J gave up 7 bases and V 6 bases, and 7 bases lay outside the gene matches. The germline gives CDR1 MNHEY, CDR2 SVGAGI. This CDR3 contains 13 residues. The CDR3, as DNA: TGTGCCAGCAGCCCGGGGGACAGGCTTGAAGCTTTCTTT. Protein sequence: CASSPGDRLEAFF.

The table lists this clone with a few counts. This chain links TRBV6-4 with TRBJ2-3; D is unclear. This CDR3 has 14 residues. Looked up from germline, CDR1 is MRHNA and CDR2 is SNTAGT. V was clipped by 5 bases and J by 3 bases, with 12 bases between them. CDR3 amino acids: CASSPRRDTDTQYF. The CDR3 nucleotides read TGTGCCAGCAGTCCGCGGCGTGATACAGATACGCAGTATTTT.

The chain combines TRBV7-9 with TRBJ2-2; the D is unclear. V gave up 3 bases and J gave up 3 bases, with 5 bases separating them. There are 13 residues in the CDR3. Germline CDR1 SEHNR, CDR2 FQNEAQ (reference sequence). This chain's CDR3 is CASSFSDTGELFF. The CDR3 region has the DNA TGTGCCAGCAGCTTTTCGGACACCGGGGAGCTGTTTTTT.

This clone was seen just once. This rearrangement joins TRBV19 to TRBJ2-4; D not resolved. The CDR3 runs to 15 residues. Per the germline V gene, CDR1 is LNHDA and CDR2 is SQIVND (reference sequence). V shed 6 bases and J shed 0 bases, with 12 bases lying between them. The CDR3 region has the DNA TGTGCCAGTAGCCCCTCCTTCTTAGCCAAAAACATTCAGTACTTC. Encoded protein: CASSPSFLAKNIQYF.

The chain employs TRBV27 and TRBJ2-1, with a weak D call TRBD2 (7 bases). Germline V CDR1 and CDR2: MNHEY, SMNVEV (reference sequence). This CDR3 contains 16 residues. V was trimmed by 5 bases and J by 7 bases, leaving 21 bases between them. CDR3 amino acids: CASSPTGGGAGNEQFF. For the CDR3, the DNA is TGTGCCAGCAGTCCAACGGGTGGGGGGGCCGGAAATGAGCAGTTCTTC.

The V call is TRBV27, the J call TRBJ2-5; no clear D gene. The DNA end favors TRBJ2-7, so the J call may be wrong. The CDR3 has 14 residues. CDR1 is MNHEY, CDR2 SMNVEV, per germline (reference sequence). The CDR3 protein is CASSFLRSSYEQYF. The CDR3, as DNA: TGTGCCAGCAGTTTTCTAAGGAGCTCCTACGAGCAGTACTTC.

The chain links TRBV9 to TRBJ1-3; perhaps TRBD1 as D (5 bases). There are 16 residues in the CDR3. V was shortened by 0 bases and J by 3 bases, with 13 bases between the two germline ends. Per germline, CDR1 SGDLS and CDR2 YYNGEE. CDR3 bases: TGTGCCAGCAGCGTAGAGACGGGGACTAGTGGAAACACCATATATTTT. Residues: CASSVETGTSGNTIYF. The variable domain in full, completed from reference TRBV9 and TRBJ1-3, reads DSGVTQTPKHLITATGQRVTLRCSPRSGDLSVYWYQQSLDQGLQFLIQYYNGEERAKGNILERFSAQQFPDLHSELNLSSLELGDSALYFCASSVETGTSGNTIYFGEGSWLTVV.

The V call is TRBV18, the J call TRBJ2-5; D gene ambiguous. The germline CDR1 and CDR2 sequences are KGHSH and LQKENI. This CDR3 region has 16 residues. The V gene lost 0 bases and the J gene lost 0 bases, with 11 bases spanning the gap. The CDR3 coding sequence is TGTGCCAGCTCACCACCCATTGGCCGGGACCAAGAGACCCAGTACTTC. Translation: CASSPPIGRDQETQYF.

The V gene is TRBV19, the J gene TRBJ1-1, with 9 bases identical to TRBD1. J lost 5 bases, V lost 7 bases, and 8 bases had no gene match. This CDR3 has 14 amino acids. Looked up from germline, CDR1 is LNHDA and CDR2 is SQIVND (reference sequence). This CDR3 is CASTPGQGLTEAFF. As DNA, the CDR3 is TGTGCCAGTACCCCGGGACAGGGATTGACTGAAGCTTTCTTT. The whole variable domain, remainder taken from reference TRBV19 and TRBJ1-1, is DGGITQSPKYLFRKEGQNVTLSCEQNLNHDAMYWYRQDPGQGLRLIYYSQIVNDFQKGDIAEGYSVSREKKESFPLTVTSAQKNPTAFYLCASTPGQGLTEAFFGQGTRLTVV.

The chain joins TRBV7-9 to TRBJ1-1; D possibly corresponds to TRBD1 (5 bases). The V gene lost 6 bases and the J gene lost 7 bases, with 9 bases spanning the gap. CDR1 and CDR2 (germline): SEHNR, FQNEAQ (reference sequence). This CDR3 has 11 residues. CDR3 nucleotides: TGTGCCAGCAGGGTGGGACTTGAAGCTTTCTTT. Protein sequence: CASRVGLEAFF.

The chain recombines TRBV14 with TRBJ2-3; D is perhaps TRBD2 (5 bases). The CDR3 has 14 residues. Germline V gene lookup returns CDR1 SGHDN and CDR2 FVKESK. Trimming shortened V by 4 bases and J by 4 bases, and 12 bases separated the two germline ends. CDR3 coding DNA: TGTGCCAGCAGCCCTTCCCGGCGGGCAGATACGCAGTATTTT. It encodes CASSPSRRADTQYF.

For the CDR3, the DNA is TGTGCCAGCTCTGGACTAGCGGGGGGGCCGGTCACAGATACGCAGTATTTT. Protein sequence: CASSGLAGGPVTDTQYF. The chain is built from TRBV18 and TRBJ2-3; the match to TRBD2 covers 15 bases. Germline assignment: CDR1 KGHSH and CDR2 LQKENI. The V and J ends lost 6 bases and 2 bases, in that order; junction bases with no gene match: 6. The CDR3 consists of 17 residues.

The rearrangement links TRBV30 to TRBJ2-6; no definite D call. The V and J ends lost 0 bases and 3 bases respectively, with 6 bases between them. Germline V gene sequence: CDR1 GTSNPN, CDR2 SVGIG (reference sequence). This CDR3 is built from 14 residues. CDR3 coding DNA: TGTGCCTGGAGTGTACTTGGTGGGGCCAACGTCCTGACTTTC. Translated, it gives CAWSVLGGANVLTF.

This chain joins TRBV5-1 and TRBJ2-7; 8 bases line up with TRBD2. Germline trimming cut 3 bases from V and 2 bases from J; bases unmatched to any gene: 7. Germline V gene sequence: CDR1 SGHRS, CDR2 YFSETQ. The CDR3 consists of 15 residues. The CDR3 region is CASSSTGGLPYEQYF. Written as DNA, the CDR3 is TGCGCCAGCAGCTCCACGGGGGGGCTACCCTACGAGCAGTACTTC.

The chain couples TRBV4-3 to TRBJ1-2, with no clear D. Deletions cut 2 bases from V and 7 bases from J, with 14 bases between. This CDR3 has 14 amino acids. The V gene's germline CDR1 is LGHNA and CDR2 YSLEER. Here the CDR3 DNA reads TGCGCCAGCAGCCAATTGTTGATGTCGGGTGGCTACACCTTC. Amino acid sequence: CASSQLLMSGGYTF.

This sequence joins TRBV13 and TRBJ1-5; D is ambiguous. The length of the CDR3 is 14 residues. Germline CDR1 is PRHDT and CDR2 is FYEKMQ (reference sequence). V lost 5 bases, J lost 5 bases, and 13 bases lay in between. The CDR3 loop reads CASSLGLGHQPQHF. CDR3 in DNA: TGTGCCAGCAGCCTGGGCCTCGGCCATCAGCCCCAGCATTTT.